Each of the 9 T cell receptor beta chains below was sequenced from the same sample in a study of CD8 T cells in ankylosing spondylitis. TCRdb used MiXCR to reprocess the 5' RACE reads, holding one entry per CDR3 protein. The top ten clones hold 2.5% to 3.5% of a sample with 100,000 to 150,000 distinct CDR3 sequences, over 7% of them seen once. Sequencing was done on a sample of blood, either unsorted or a sorted T cell fraction (not recorded which). The receptors derive from a male donor with ankylosing spondylitis or in good health (not recorded which).

This clonotype was seen ten or more times. It may be a read error: a sequence one base away is much more abundant. This chain connects TRBV5-1 to TRBJ2-6; a possible D gene is TRBD1 (5 bases). Germline V CDR1 and CDR2: SGHRS, YFSETQ. This CDR3 is 16 amino acids long. CDR3 nucleotide sequence: TGCGCCAGCAGCTTGCGTACGGGCTCTGGGGCCAACGGCCTGACTTTC. It specifies CASSLRTGSGANGLTF.

The table lists this clonotype with many counts. The rearrangement joins TRBV7-9 to TRBJ2-1; 9 bases are shared with TRBD1. The V gene end was trimmed by 5 bases and the J gene end by 6 bases; junction bases not matched to a gene: 14. The CDR3 contains 17 residues. CDR1 SEHNR and CDR2 FQNEAQ come from the germline V gene (reference sequence). In nucleotides, the CDR3 is TGTGCCAGCAGCATTAGGGGCGGGACAGGGAAATCCAATGAGCAGTTCTTC. Translation: CASSIRGGTGKSNEQFF.

With regard to this clonotype: A single base separates this from a much larger clone, so it may be a read error. This rearrangement joins TRBV2 to TRBJ2-6, with D unclear. The CDR3 is 15 amino acids. The germline gives CDR1 SNHLY, CDR2 FYNNEI. Trimming cost V 6 bases and J 4 bases, with 13 bases left between them. The CDR3 DNA is TGTGCCAGCAGGAAACAGTGTCTCGGGGCCAACGTCCTGACTTTC. Protein: CASRKQCLGANVLTF. The complete variable domain, with remaining parts taken from reference TRBV2 and TRBJ2-6, reads EPEVTQTPSHQVTQMGQEVILRCVPISNHLYFYWYRQILGQKVEFLVSFYNNEISEKSEIFDDQFSVERPDGSNFTLKIRSTKLEDSAMYFCASRKQCLGANVLTFGAGSRLTVL.

This clonotype has ten or more counts. V gene TRBV28 combines with J gene TRBJ2-4; 8 bases agree with TRBD1. The germline gives CDR1 MDHEN, CDR2 SYDVKM. The V gene end was trimmed by 3 bases and the J gene end by 3 bases; junction bases not matched to a gene: 7. The CDR3 sequence is 16 residues long. The CDR3 here is CASSFLDRGNKNIQYF. The CDR3 DNA reads TGTGCCAGCAGTTTCTTAGACAGGGGAAACAAAAACATTCAGTACTTC. Combining the CDR3 with reference TRBV28 and TRBJ2-4 gives the whole variable domain DVKVTQSSRYLVKRTGEKVFLECVQDMDHENMFWYRQDPGLGLRLIYFSYDVKMKEKGDIPEGYSVSREKKERFSLILESASTNQTSMYLCASSFLDRGNKNIQYFGAGTRLSVL.

This clonotype was seen at least ten times. This rearrangement joins TRBV5-1 to TRBJ2-7; 15 bases fit TRBD2. The CDR3 has 18 residues. Germline CDR1 SGHRS, CDR2 YFSETQ. The V gene end was trimmed by 4 bases and the J gene end by 2 bases; junction bases not matched to a gene: 10. The CDR3 sequence is CASSPLGLAGGSPYEQYF. The CDR3 nucleotides are TGCGCCAGCAGCCCCCTGGGACTAGCGGGAGGATCCCCCTACGAGCAGTACTTC.

The chain couples TRBV20-1 to TRBJ2-1; 11 bases fit TRBD2. This CDR3 region has 19 residues. V shed 4 bases and J 10 bases; nucleotides not matched to a gene: 24. The V gene's germline CDR1 is DFQATT and CDR2 SNEGSKA (reference sequence). CDR3 DNA sequence: TGCAGTGCTAAGGCTCCGGGCTTAGCGGGAGGGCCGTCGCAACGGGAGCAGTTCTTC. Residues: CSAKAPGLAGGPSQREQFF.

This clonotype was counted at least ten times. J is TRBJ2-1 and V is TRBV5-1, with 15 nucleotides matching TRBD2. The CDR3 is made up of 18 amino acids. J was trimmed by 7 bases and V by 3 bases; bases with no gene match: 11. The V gene's germline CDR1 is SGHRS and CDR2 YFSETQ. The CDR3 reads CASSSPGLAGGVGNEQFF. The CDR3, as DNA: TGCGCCAGCAGCTCGCCGGGACTAGCGGGAGGTGTTGGAAATGAGCAGTTCTTC.

The J gene is TRBJ1-1, the V gene TRBV9; the D is unclear. This CDR3 has 14 amino acids. In germline, CDR1 is SGDLS, CDR2 YYNGEE. Deletions cut 0 bases from V and 4 bases from J, with 10 bases between. The CDR3 nucleotides are TGTGCCAGCAGCGTAGGGGGTAGGGCCACTGAAGCTTTCTTT. Its protein is CASSVGGRATEAFF.

This clonotype was observed at least ten times. The gene calls are TRBV12-3 or TRBV12-4 and TRBJ1-2; D is unclear. The CDR3 is made up of 14 amino acids. Trimming took off 7 bases at V and 6 bases at J, with 18 bases between the two ends. The CDR3 loop reads CASTIWTNGNGYTF. DNA for the CDR3: TGTGCCAGCACCATCTGGACCAATGGCAATGGCTACACCTTC.